What follows is one T cell receptor (beta chain) and its context. Here immunoSEQ multiplex PCR was the method, and the copy in TCRdb shows in-frame clones only, minus some. The sample has tens of thousands of clones; approximately 94% are singletons. This sample is drawn from a study of technical replicates of blood from several donors. From germline, CDR1 is MNHNS and CDR2 SASEGT. The CDR3 runs 16 residues. Unmatched junction bases numbered 3, after V lost 4 bases and J lost 1 base. This TCR was recovered from a human donor in good health. The V and J genes are TRBV6-1 and TRBJ2-2, with 10 bases aligning to TRBD1. The sample comprised T cells isolated from PBMCs. CDR3 DNA: TGTGCCAGCAGTGGCCGGGACAGGGGGAACACCGGGGAGCTGTTTTTT. Translating it yields CASSGRDRGNTGELFF.